Following are 23 T cell receptor beta chains from one sample sequenced in a study of regulatory T cells in long-lasting Graves disease. Regarding time point: newly diagnosed GD, antithyroid drugs for less than 3 months. PBMC RNA was the source of the TCR library. Library construction for TCR beta used iRepertoire HTBI primers and Arm-PCR of CDR3 regions. TCRdb ran MiXCR on the multiplex PCR reads and lists one entry per CDR3 protein. The sample records some 460,000 distinct CDR3 sequences, under 20% being singletons. These records were also assigned to another study, of T cells in Graves' hyperthyroidism and ophthalmopathy.

Sequencing was performed on peripheral blood mononuclear cells (PBMCs), taken at new diagnosis, from a patient treated with antithyroid drugs. Source of these receptors: a man aged 35-49 years with Graves disease.

This clonotype was detected a few times. The chain's CDR3 is CAISEFEGSYNEQFF. For the CDR3, the DNA is TGTGCCATCAGTGAGTTCGAGGGTTCCTACAATGAGCAGTTCTTC. This chain links TRBV10-3 with TRBJ2-1, with a tentative D call TRBD2 (5 bases). The CDR3 length is 15 residues. CDR1 and CDR2 from the germline V gene are ENHRY and SYGVKD. Trimming took 1 base from V and 1 from J, leaving 8 bases between them.

The table lists this clonotype with many counts. The CDR3 bases are TGTGCCAGCAGTGCCGATTGGGTGGAGAGAGACGGCGCAACAATGAACACTGAAGCTTTCTTT. Protein sequence: CASSADWVERDGATMNTEAFF. V and J are TRBV28 and TRBJ1-1, with unresolved D. Trimming stripped 5 bases from V and 0 bases from J, with 31 bases between. CDR3 length: 21 residues. The germline CDR1 and CDR2 sequences are MDHEN and SYDVKM.

This clonotype was counted ten times or more. This rearrangement joins TRBV2 to TRBJ1-5; 9 bases line up with TRBD1. The CDR3 extends over 15 amino acids. Germline CDR1 reads SNHLY; CDR2 reads FYNNEI. J gave up 1 base and V 7 bases, and 5 bases lay outside the gene matches. The CDR3 here is CASKDRGMSNQPQHF. In nucleotides, the CDR3 is TGTGCCAGCAAGGACAGGGGAATGAGCAATCAGCCCCAGCATTTT.

There are many counts of this clonotype. V is TRBV7-9 and J is TRBJ2-7; D gene ambiguous. CDR1 is SEHNR, CDR2 FQNEAQ, per germline (reference sequence). V gave up 3 bases and J gave up 2 bases, with 5 bases separating them. The CDR3 has 12 residues. The CDR3 DNA follows: TGTGCCAGCAGCTTTACTACCTACGAGCAGTACTTC. Translating gives CASSFTTYEQYF.

This clonotype was counted many times. The J gene is TRBJ2-1, the V gene TRBV28, with D uncertain. Germline V gene data show CDR1 as MDHEN and CDR2 as SYDVKM. The CDR3 is made up of 15 amino acids. V was clipped by 3 bases and J by 4 bases, with 13 bases between them. The CDR3 loop is CASSFPRWGYNEQFF. As DNA, the CDR3 is TGTGCCAGCAGTTTCCCTAGATGGGGTTACAATGAGCAGTTCTTC.

This clonotype was recorded at least ten times. The rearrangement joins TRBV7-2 to TRBJ2-5; D is undetermined. V was shortened by 3 bases and J by 5 bases, with 16 bases between the two germline ends. The germline gives CDR1 SGHTA, CDR2 FQGNSA. This CDR3 comprises 15 residues. CDR3 amino acids: CASSLAPRQGETQYF. CDR3 DNA sequence: TGTGCCAGCAGCTTGGCCCCCCGACAAGGCGAGACCCAGTACTTC. The variable domain in full, with the rest retrieved from reference TRBV7-2 and TRBJ2-5, is GAGVSQSPSNKVTEKGKDVELRCDPISGHTALYWYRQSLGQGLEFLIYFQGNSAPDKSGLPSDRFSAERTGGSVSTLTIQRTQQEDSAVYLCASSLAPRQGETQYFGPGTRLLVL.

This clonotype has ten or more counts. The J gene is TRBJ2-5, the V gene TRBV20-1; D is possibly TRBD1 (6 bases). CDR1 and CDR2 (germline): DFQATT, SNEGSKA (reference sequence). CDR3 length equals 12 residues. V was pared by 6 bases and J by 7 bases, with 15 bases between. CDR3 nucleotides: TGCAGTGCAAGGACAGATTCTTGGACCCAGTACTTC. Protein product: CSARTDSWTQYF.

A remark on this clonotype: This clone may be a read error of a much larger clone one base away. The chain combines TRBV29-1 with TRBJ2-3, with a possible D match to TRBD2 (6 bases). V lost 5 bases and J lost 8, with 17 bases in between. The germline gives CDR1 SQVTM, CDR2 ANQGSEA. There are 13 residues in the CDR3. CDR3 in DNA: TGCAGCGTTAAGATGATAGTCGGGAGTACGCAGTATTTT. It encodes CSVKMIVGSTQYF.

The rearrangement joins TRBV5-1 to TRBJ2-5; D possibly corresponds to TRBD2 (7 bases). V was clipped by 3 bases and J by 2 bases, with 14 bases between them. CDR3 length: 15 residues. Per germline, CDR1 SGHRS and CDR2 YFSETQ. CDR3 region: CASSWEGGIQETQYF. The DNA of the CDR3 is TGCGCCAGCAGCTGGGAGGGGGGCATTCAAGAGACCCAGTACTTC.

This clonotype was found many times. The V gene is TRBV12-5, the J gene TRBJ2-3, with D possibly TRBD2 on 6 matching bases. The V gene lost 0 bases and the J gene lost 0 bases, with 16 bases spanning the gap. The CDR3 loop spans 18 amino acids. Germline-derived CDR1 and CDR2 are LGHNT and FRNRAP. CDR3 region: CASGLVPLLATSTDTQYF. The CDR3 DNA sequence: TGTGCTAGTGGTTTGGTACCTCTTCTAGCGACTAGCACAGATACGCAGTATTTT.

This clonotype has ten or more counts. V and J are TRBV20-1 and TRBJ2-1, with TRBD2 identical over 13 bases. Germline V lookup: CDR1 DFQATT, CDR2 SNEGSKA (reference sequence). The CDR3 has 14 amino acids. V lost 4 bases and J lost 6; bases outside the gene matches: 3. CDR3 protein: CSATGLAGFNEQFF. The CDR3 coding sequence is TGCAGTGCTACGGGACTAGCGGGATTCAATGAGCAGTTCTTC.

This clonotype was observed at least ten times. The chain carries TRBV20-1 and TRBJ2-5; 12 nucleotides line up with TRBD2. The CDR3 loop spans 15 amino acids. Trimming cost V 1 base and J 2 bases; bases outside gene matches: 2. Germline CDR1 DFQATT, CDR2 SNEGSKA (reference sequence). The CDR3 sequence is CSARGLAGEQETQYF. In nucleotides, the CDR3 is TGCAGTGCTAGAGGACTAGCGGGAGAACAAGAGACCCAGTACTTC.

This clonotype was picked up many times. This chain joins TRBV20-1 and TRBJ1-5; 8 positions match TRBD1. Looked up from germline, CDR1 is DFQATT and CDR2 is SNEGSKA (reference sequence). The CDR3 totals 14 residues. The J segment lost 5 bases and the V segment lost 6 bases, leaving 9 bases of the junction unmatched. This chain's CDR3 is CSAPGQGSHQPQHF. CDR3 nucleotide sequence: TGCAGTGCACCCGGACAGGGATCACATCAGCCCCAGCATTTT.

This clonotype was detected ten times or more. CDR3: CATKRYRGQPSNQPQHF. The CDR3 DNA is TGTGCCACGAAGCGGTACCGGGGACAGCCTAGCAATCAGCCCCAGCATTTT. The V gene is TRBV28, the J gene TRBJ1-5; TRBD1 matches 7 bases. V trimming: 10 bases; J trimming: 0 bases; junction bases outside the gene matches: 15. The V gene's germline CDR1 is MDHEN and CDR2 SYDVKM. CDR3 length: 17 residues.

This chain joins TRBV11-2 and TRBJ1-5, with D unresolved. V lost 5 bases and J 3 bases, leaving 8 bases between the germline ends. Looked up from germline, CDR1 is SGHAT and CDR2 is FQNNGV. This CDR3 region has 13 residues. CDR3 DNA: TGTGCCAGCAGCCCCGAAACCAATCAGCCCCAGCATTTT. This sequence encodes CASSPETNQPQHF.

The chain combines TRBV27 with TRBJ1-5, with D unresolved. Trimming took 2 bases from V and 1 from J, leaving 6 bases between them. The V gene's germline CDR1 is MNHEY and CDR2 SMNVEV (reference sequence). The CDR3 has 14 residues. DNA for the CDR3: TGTGCCAGCAGTTTAAGGGCAAGCAATCAGCCCCAGCATTTT. As protein: CASSLRASNQPQHF.

The V gene is TRBV28, the J gene TRBJ2-3; perhaps TRBD2 as D (5 bases). The CDR3 contains 13 residues. Per the germline V gene, CDR1 is MDHEN and CDR2 is SYDVKM. The germline V and J ends were trimmed by 8 bases and 3 bases, with 12 bases remaining between them. The CDR3 loop reads CASGEGPTDTQYF. The CDR3 bases are TGTGCCAGCGGCGAGGGCCCAACAGATACGCAGTATTTT.

In its sample, this clonotype was seen a few times. V gene TRBV5-1 combines with J gene TRBJ1-4, with D hard to call. The CDR3 is made up of 15 amino acids. The V and J ends lost 4 bases and 8 bases respectively, with 18 bases between them. Germline lookup yields CDR1 SGHRS and CDR2 YFSETQ. The CDR3 protein is CASSQGRKMEEKLFF. CDR3 DNA: TGCGCCAGCAGCCAAGGACGTAAGATGGAGGAAAAACTGTTTTTT. The variable domain in full, with the rest retrieved from reference TRBV5-1 and TRBJ1-4, is KAGVTQTPRYLIKTRGQQVTLSCSPISGHRSVSWYQQTPGQGLQFLFEYFSETQRNKGNFPGRFSGRQFSNSRSEMNVSTLELGDSALYLCASSQGRKMEEKLFFGSGTQLSVL.

The genes are TRBV5-1 and TRBJ2-1, with 7 bases lining up with TRBD2. The ends lost 4 bases at V and 13 bases at J; junction bases unmatched: 5. CDR3 size: 11 residues. Germline V CDR1 and CDR2: SGHRS, YFSETQ. CDR3 sequence: CASSRGLGQFF. CDR3 DNA sequence: TGCGCCAGCAGCAGAGGACTAGGACAGTTCTTC.

This clonotype was counted a few times. The chain employs TRBV4-1 and TRBJ2-1; D is unresolved. Germline-derived CDR1 and CDR2 are MGHRA and YSYEKL. Between the trimmed V and J ends, which lost 1 base and 1 base, there was a span of 14 bases. This CDR3 comprises 17 residues. The CDR3: CASSQGSLRKSYNEQFF. The CDR3 nucleotides are TGCGCCAGCAGCCAAGGTTCATTGCGGAAATCCTACAATGAGCAGTTCTTC.

This clonotype was recorded at least ten times. The chain couples TRBV28 to TRBJ2-2; 8 bases line up with TRBD2. The CDR3 length is 15 residues. Germline CDR1 and CDR2: MDHEN and SYDVKM. V trimming: 4 bases; J trimming: 6 bases; junction bases outside the gene matches: 7. The CDR3 is CASSSLGLAAGELFF. The CDR3 bases are TGTGCCAGCAGTTCCCTCGGACTAGCTGCCGGGGAGCTGTTTTTT.

This clonotype was picked up a small number of times. The chain links TRBV5-1 to TRBJ2-7, with D possibly TRBD2 on 6 matching bases. Germline V gene sequence: CDR1 SGHRS, CDR2 YFSETQ. This CDR3 is 17 amino acids long. V dropped 4 bases and J dropped 3 bases, with 23 bases sitting between them. The CDR3 DNA reads as TGCGCCAGCAGCCGATTGGGACGGGAAGCGGGCGTCTACGAGCAGTACTTC. It translates to CASSRLGREAGVYEQYF.

This chain connects TRBV4-1 to TRBJ2-1; TRBD2 matches 12 bases. Germline V lookup: CDR1 MGHRA, CDR2 YSYEKL. This CDR3 is built from 16 residues. V lost 2 bases to trimming and J lost 5 bases; unmatched junction nucleotides: 4. This CDR3 reads CASSQPSGRANNEQFF. The CDR3 bases are TGCGCCAGCAGCCAACCTAGCGGGAGGGCAAACAATGAGCAGTTCTTC.